This T cell receptor beta chain is from a study of blood T cell repertoires in COVID-19. Across the whole study: T cells, B-cell-depleted T cells, or PBMCs supplied cDNA or gDNA.

In the authors' methods: Counts of nucleated cells, estimated from reference gene primer amplification, were obtained. Produced via immunoSEQ multiplex PCR; TCRdb's table is partial and in-frame only. The V and J calls and clone size come from that table; D and trimming were worked out from the DNA. Of about 120,000 clones listed, over 65% are singletons. The receptor comes from a man aged 65 to 79 with acute or convalescent COVID-19. Sequencing used peripheral blood.

CDR3 nucleotide sequence: TGTGCCAGCAGCTTACCGGGTGGGGAGACCCAGTACTTC. It encodes CASSLPGGETQYF. The chain employs TRBV11-2 and TRBJ2-5; D unclear. V lost 2 bases and J 5 bases, leaving 9 bases between the germline ends. CDR1 is SGHAT and CDR2 is FQNNGV in the germline V gene. The CDR3 consists of 13 residues.